The source of this T cell receptor (beta chain) is a study of blood T cell repertoires in COVID-19 (dated by TCRdb to the early 2020s). Regarding the study in general: Samples covering the acute and convalescent phases of COVID-19 were provided by collaborators in the United States, Italy and Spain. The material from the prospective study consisted of cDNA or gDNA derived from T cells, B-cell-depleted T cells, or PBMCs. Deeply sampled blood TCRbeta repertoires from subjects exposed to, actively infected with, or recovered from COVID-19 were included in the dataset. The repertoires were made available in a free public database intended to serve as a resource for research on the immune response to SARS-CoV-2. The samples were drawn from two sources: the first 160 participants of the ongoing ImmuneRACE study, and over 950 subjects contributed by 6 global collaborators. Nearly every sample came with metadata listing a de-identified subject ID, COVID-19 status, age in years and sex. HLA class I and class II types, where available, came from metadata supplied by the sample provider rather than from assay-based typing. What the authors observed across the whole study: The quantity of clinical and demographic metadata differed by source and by participant and was supplied without curation.

The immunoSEQ Assay, a bias-controlled multiplex PCR, was used to amplify TCRbeta CDR3 regions from genomic DNA. Concerning the study's data processing: Nucleated cell counts per sample were estimated from amplification of reference gene primers within the assay. To quantify the absolute abundance of each unique TCRbeta CDR3 rearrangement, sequence reads were collapsed and filtered. For each sample, productive Simpson clonality was calculated by taking the square root of Simpson's diversity index across productive rearrangements. In its TCRdb copy, this immuneACCESS table keeps in-frame sequences only and misses some clones. Where compared with another copy, unresolved V genes explain less than half of these, and the others have no known cause. V, J and clone size reflect that table, while D and trimming were determined from the DNA. Present in this sample are around 23,000 clones, approximately 86% of which were seen just once. Of the sample, roughly a sixth is held by the ten largest clones.

Per the germline V gene, LGHNT is the CDR1 and FRNRAP is the CDR2. V is cut by 4 bases and J by 3 bases, and the space between the germline ends is 7 bases. The CDR3 measures 14 amino acids from cysteine to phenylalanine. The retained sequence is limited to the CDR3, 42 bases, with the frame set at the first base. As concerns this clone: Its cognate antigen has yet to be identified. It has no much larger one-base neighbor in the sample; base qualities were not kept.

Each collaborating institution followed its own protocols to collect whole blood in K2EDTA tubes. For TCRbeta analysis, collaborators shipped samples as frozen whole blood, isolated PBMCs, or DNA extracted from either of those sample types. The TCR was taken from a human donor with acute or convalescent COVID-19. The donor label of this sample is uncertain. The chain employs TRBV12-5 and TRBJ1-6; the D gene is perhaps TRBD1, from 5 matching bases. What was sequenced was peripheral blood. The bases are TGTGCTAGTGGTTGGGGGGGCTATAATTCACCCCTCCACTTT. Its protein is CASGWGGYNSPLHF.